This T cell receptor (beta chain) was captured in a study of T cell responses to AZD1222 COVID-19 vaccine. Germline CDR1 LNHDA, CDR2 SQIVND (reference sequence). CDR3 length equals 15 residues. V trimming: 2 bases; J trimming: 6 bases; junction bases outside the gene matches: 8. The data were produced by immunoSEQ multiplex PCR, yet TCRdb's version contains in-frame clones alone and is incomplete. This table has around 78,000 clones, roughly 85% appearing once. This sequence originates from an adult in good health. Sequenced material: peripheral blood, taken on day 0 of AZD1222 vaccination. The chain couples TRBV19 to TRBJ1-2; 8 bases line up with TRBD1. Written as DNA, the CDR3 is TGTGCCAGTAGTATATTCAAAGGACAGGGAGATGGCTACACCTTC. Encoded protein: CASSIFKGQGDGYTF.